Shown below are 26 T cell receptor beta chains from a single sample sequenced in a study of T cells expressing NK-cell markers. TCRdb reworked the 5' RACE reads into one entry per CDR3 protein, no DNA. This repertoire includes almost 450,000 distinct CDR3 sequences. Sequenced sample: blood T cells: a sorted CD56 or NKG2C T cell subset, CD4+ or CD8+ T cells, or bulk PBMC T cells (not recorded which). Receptors originate from a woman between 18 and 75 years old in good health.

The CDR3: CASSLIGGSAYNEQFF. This sequence joins TRBV7-2 and TRBJ2-1. The CDR3 has 16 amino acids. The germline CDR1 and CDR2 sequences are SGHTA and FQGNSA.

The chain recombines TRBV5-6 with TRBJ2-1; TCRdb's D gene call, TRBD2, goes unchecked for lack of DNA. Germline V gives CDR1 SGHDT, CDR2 YYEEEE. The CDR3 has 13 amino acids. The chain's CDR3 is CASRNHLLAADFF.

CDR3 sequence reads: CASSPEVASSGNTIYF. V gene TRBV7-6 combines with J gene TRBJ1-3. The CDR3 has 16 amino acids. The germline V gene has CDR1 SGHVS and CDR2 FNYEAQ.

CDR3 protein: CASSSKRTGGTGELFF. This chain joins TRBV23-1 and TRBJ2-2; absent DNA, TCRdb's TRBD1 call cannot be checked. TRBV23-1 is an open reading frame whose function is uncertain. The CDR3 has 16 amino acids.

V is TRBV10-3 and J is TRBJ1-1; there is no DNA to check the TCRdb D call of TRBD1. The CDR3 runs 14 residues. Germline loops: CDR1 ENHRY, CDR2 SYGVKD. The CDR3: CAISESGTVPEAFF.

This chain uses TRBV5-4 with TRBJ2-2; TCRdb lists TRBD1, though no DNA is available to test this call. The germline V gene encodes CDR1 SGHNT and CDR2 YYREEE (reference sequence). This CDR3 has 17 amino acids. The CDR3 loop reads CASSLGLGQGSDGELFF.

The rearrangement uses TRBV20-1 and TRBJ1-6; the D call of TRBD1 rests on TCRdb alone, since no DNA is present to check it. The CDR3 runs to 14 residues. The germline CDR1 and CDR2 sequences are DFQATT and SNEGSKA (reference sequence). The CDR3 spells CSARDIGGRSPLHF.

The chain's CDR3 is CASSQENPPYEQYF. V and J are TRBV3-1 and TRBJ2-7. CDR3 size: 14 residues. Germline loops: CDR1 LGHDT, CDR2 YNNKEL (reference sequence).

V usage is TRBV4-3 and J usage is TRBJ2-3; TCRdb gives TRBD2 as the D gene, but with no DNA this cannot be confirmed. The CDR3 is 17 residues long. Germline-derived CDR1 and CDR2 are LGHNA and YSLEER. CDR3 in amino acids: CASSQDQTSTYTDTQYF.

The J gene is TRBJ1-1, the V gene TRBV20-1. Germline-derived CDR1 and CDR2 are DFQATT and SNEGSKA (reference sequence). This CDR3 contains 15 residues. CDR3: CSARDRTRMNTEAFF.

The chain recombines TRBV12-3 or TRBV12-4 with TRBJ2-7; TCRdb names TRBD1, which stays unverified in the absence of DNA. CDR3 size: 14 residues. CDR3 loop: CASSLRQGNYEQYF.

The gene calls are TRBV14 and TRBJ1-2; TCRdb indicates TRBD1, and absent DNA this call remains unverified. Germline-derived CDR1 and CDR2 are SGHDN and FVKESK. This CDR3 spans 15 amino acids. The CDR3 region is CASSPQAPGYGGYTF. Full variable domain (remainder filled in from reference TRBV14 and TRBJ1-2): EAGVTQFPSHSVIEKGQTVTLRCDPISGHDNLYWYRRVMGKEIKFLLHFVKESKQDESGMPNNRFLAERTGGTYSTLKVQPAELEDSGVYFCASSPQAPGYGGYTFGSGTRLTVV.

The chain couples TRBV11-2 to TRBJ2-1; TCRdb reports TRBD1, a call that lacks DNA to check it against. Germline V gene lookup returns CDR1 SGHAT and CDR2 FQNNGV. The CDR3 runs 15 residues. CDR3: CASSQAGGGPYEQFF. The whole variable domain, remainder taken from reference TRBV11-2 and TRBJ2-1, is EAGVAQSPRYKIIEKRQSVAFWCNPISGHATLYWYQQILGQGPKLLIQFQNNGVVDDSQLPKDRFSAERLKGVDSTLKIQPAKLEDSAVYLCASSQAGGGPYEQFFGPGTRLTVL.

The chain combines TRBV12-3 or TRBV12-4 with TRBJ2-7; the TRBD2 assignment by TCRdb is unverifiable without DNA. This CDR3 has 15 amino acids. The CDR3 protein is CASRHTSDSSYEQYF.

The chain recombines TRBV28 with TRBJ2-7. Germline CDR1 is MDHEN and CDR2 is SYDVKM. The CDR3 loop spans 15 amino acids. CDR3 in amino acids: CASSLPTATAYEQYF.

The rearrangement uses TRBV6-2 or TRBV6-3 and TRBJ2-7. Germline V gives CDR1 MNHEY, CDR2 SVGEGT. The CDR3 has 14 residues. This chain's CDR3 is CASSYDRYSYEQYF.

The rearrangement uses TRBV5-1 and TRBJ2-1; TCRdb gives TRBD1 as the D gene, but with no DNA this cannot be confirmed. Germline V gene lookup returns CDR1 SGHRS and CDR2 YFSETQ. The CDR3 spans 14 residues. CDR3 loop: CASSPGPGNNEQFF.

The chain uses TRBV20-1 and TRBJ2-6; TCRdb proposes TRBD1, but this gene call is untestable without DNA. The germline V gene has CDR1 DFQATT and CDR2 SNEGSKA (reference sequence). The CDR3 is 13 residues long. The CDR3 spells CSARTAGANVLTF.

The rearrangement links TRBV7-2 to TRBJ2-1; absent DNA, TCRdb's TRBD2 call cannot be checked. CDR1 and CDR2 from the germline V gene are SGHTA and FQGNSA. The CDR3 is 16 residues long. CDR3 protein: CASSPVATTALDEQFF.

The CDR3 reads CASSDEAGGHEQFF. The rearrangement uses TRBV6-4 and TRBJ2-1; the TCRdb D gene call, TRBD1, has no DNA to confirm it. Germline V gene sequence: CDR1 MRHNA, CDR2 SNTAGT. The CDR3 runs 14 residues.

The chain employs TRBV25-1 and TRBJ2-3; TCRdb reports TRBD1, a call that lacks DNA to check it against. The CDR3 runs 15 residues. Germline lookup yields CDR1 MGHDK and CDR2 SYGVNS. CDR3 region: CASSDRAVSTDTQYF.

J is TRBJ1-2 and V is TRBV6-1. Germline-derived CDR1 and CDR2 are MNHNS and SASEGT. The CDR3 spans 14 residues. Here the CDR3 reads CASSRRGGPYGYTF.

This chain uses TRBV12-3 or TRBV12-4 with TRBJ1-5; TCRdb names TRBD1, which stays unverified in the absence of DNA. The CDR3 is 11 residues long. The CDR3 sequence: CASSLGPNQHF.

J is TRBJ1-1 and V is TRBV6-1. The CDR3 sequence is 14 residues long. Germline lookup yields CDR1 MNHNS and CDR2 SASEGT. The CDR3 is CASSPYRQNTEAFF.

The rearrangement uses TRBV7-2 and TRBJ1-2; TCRdb returns TRBD1, unconfirmable since there is no DNA. Germline V gene sequence: CDR1 SGHTA, CDR2 FQGNSA. There are 14 residues in the CDR3. The CDR3 sequence is CASTRERENYGYTF.

The chain is built from TRBV12-3 or TRBV12-4 and TRBJ2-1; checking the TCRdb D call of TRBD1 is not possible without DNA. The CDR3 length is 16 residues. CDR3 amino acids: CASGENGGRGYNEQFF.